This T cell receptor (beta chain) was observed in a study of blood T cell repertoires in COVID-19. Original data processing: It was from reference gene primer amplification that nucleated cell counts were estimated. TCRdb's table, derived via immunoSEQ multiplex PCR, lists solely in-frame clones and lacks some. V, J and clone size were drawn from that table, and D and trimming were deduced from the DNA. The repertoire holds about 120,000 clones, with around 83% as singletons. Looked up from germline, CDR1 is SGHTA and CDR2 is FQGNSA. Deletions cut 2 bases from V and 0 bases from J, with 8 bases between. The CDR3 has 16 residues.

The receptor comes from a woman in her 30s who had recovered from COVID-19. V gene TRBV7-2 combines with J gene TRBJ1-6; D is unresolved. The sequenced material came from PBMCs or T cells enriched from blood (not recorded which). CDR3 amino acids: CASSLSGSSYNSPLHF. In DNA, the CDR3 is TGTGCCAGCAGCTTAAGCGGGAGCTCCTATAATTCACCCCTCCACTTT.